This is a list of T cell receptor beta chains from one sample in a study of blood T cell repertoires in COVID-19. This table comes from immunoSEQ multiplex PCR, and its TCRdb copy is limited to in-frame clones, with some not included. This table has tens of thousands of clones, roughly 90% appearing once. Sequenced sample: peripheral blood. Every receptor here comes from a man between 50 and 59 years old with acute or convalescent COVID-19. Each CDR3 is given with its conserved first and last residue. Fields, in order: D gene, clone size, V gene, J gene, CDR3 protein, CDR3 DNA. The D gene is left open where the match is weak. A row's size may be missing; if present it is once, few, many or a size class.

>NA|NA|TRBV11-2|TRBJ2-5
CASSSRGYGRQETQYF
TGTGCCAGCAGCTCTAGAGGTTATGGGAGGCAAGAGACCCAGTACTTC
>TRBD1|NA|TRBV6-6|TRBJ1-1
CASGRQGLNTEAFF
TGTGCCAGCGGAAGACAGGGGTTAAACACTGAAGCTTTCTTT
>NA|NA|TRBV11-1|TRBJ2-5
CASSFRLDQETQYF
TGTGCCAGCAGCTTCCGGCTAGATCAAGAGACCCAGTACTTC
>NA|NA|TRBV5-1|TRBJ1-1
CASSLSRTLEAFF
TGCGCCAGCAGCTTGAGTCGGACACTTGAAGCTTTCTTT
>TRBD1|NA|TRBV6-6|TRBJ1-5
CASSYRTGGRNQPQHF
TGTGCCAGCAGTTATAGGACAGGGGGCCGCAATCAGCCCCAGCATTTT
>NA|once|TRBV13|TRBJ2-3
CASSPNTDTQYF
TGTGCCAGCAGCCCCAACACAGATACGCAGTATTTT
>NA|NA|TRBV19|TRBJ1-5
CASSIFGGDSNQPQHF
TGTGCCAGTAGTATATTTGGCGGGGATAGCAATCAGCCCCAGCATTTT
>TRBD1|NA|TRBV4-1|TRBJ2-5
CASSQPGTGGETQYF
TGCGCCAGCAGCCAACCCGGGACAGGCGGTGAGACCCAGTACTTC
>NA|NA|TRBV30|TRBJ2-7
CAWAAGQSNYEQYF
TGTGCCTGGGCGGCTGGACAGTCCAACTACGAGCAGTACTTC
>TRBD1|NA|TRBV7-6|TRBJ2-7
CASSLGDRGEQYF
TGTGCCAGCAGCTTGGGGGACAGGGGCGAGCAGTACTTC
>NA|NA|TRBV19|TRBJ2-2
CASSIAEGRWTGELFF
TGTGCCAGTAGTATAGCCGAGGGAAGGTGGACCGGGGAGCTGTTTTTT
>TRBD1|NA|TRBV13|TRBJ2-7
CASRTTDRGTSYEQYF
TGTGCCAGCAGAACAACGGACAGGGGGACCTCCTACGAGCAGTACTTC
>NA|NA|TRBV24-1|TRBJ1-2
CATTSWEPDYGYTF
TGTGCCACCACTTCATGGGAGCCCGACTATGGCTACACCTTC
>TRBD1|NA|TRBV5-1|TRBJ1-1
CASSPIGQGLGGPEAFF
TGCGCCAGCAGCCCTATCGGACAGGGGTTAGGGGGCCCTGAAGCTTTCTTT
>NA|NA|TRBV11-3|TRBJ2-3
CASSLGTTDTQYF
TGTGCCAGCAGCCTCGGGACAACAGATACGCAGTATTTT
>NA|NA|TRBV30|TRBJ2-6
CAWSVGVSGANVLTF
TGTGCCTGGAGTGTAGGAGTCTCTGGGGCCAACGTCCTGACTTTC
>NA|NA|TRBV6-5|TRBJ2-2
CASSRLSSTGELFF
TGTGCCAGCAGCCGACTTTCGAGCACCGGGGAGCTGTTTTTT
>TRBD2|NA|TRBV5-4|TRBJ2-1
CASLQAGGQNEQFF
TGTGCCAGCCTCCAAGCGGGGGGGCAAAATGAGCAGTTCTTC
>NA|NA|TRBV19|TRBJ1-3
CASSIVGSSGNTIYF
TGTGCCAGTAGTATAGTCGGTAGCTCTGGAAACACCATATATTTT
>TRBD1|once|TRBV19|TRBJ2-5
CASSGTGVETQYF
TGTGCCAGTAGTGGGACAGGGGTAGAGACCCAGTACTTC
>NA|NA|TRBV21-1|TRBJ1-4
CASSKGGSGRGATNEKLFF
TGTGCCAGCAGCAAAGGGGGTAGTGGCAGGGGTGCAACTAATGAAAAACTGTTTTTT
>TRBD2|NA|TRBV5-1|TRBJ2-1
CASSSSGLAGGSEQFF
TGCGCCAGCAGTTCTAGTGGACTAGCGGGGGGCAGTGAGCAGTTCTTC
>TRBD1|once|TRBV10-3|TRBJ2-7
CAINPGTGSREQYF
TGTGCCATCAACCCCGGGACAGGTTCACGGGAGCAGTACTTC
>NA|NA|TRBV6-5|TRBJ2-3
CASSYSGLGTDTQYF
TGTGCCAGCAGTTATAGCGGACTCGGCACAGATACGCAGTATTTT
>NA|NA|TRBV30|TRBJ1-2
CAWSPDYGYTF
TGTGCCTGGAGCCCAGACTATGGCTACACCTTC
>TRBD1|few|TRBV5-1|TRBJ2-1
CASSFGQVYNEQFF
TGCGCCAGCAGCTTTGGACAGGTTTACAATGAGCAGTTCTTC
>NA|once|TRBV21-1|TRBJ2-7
CASSNETSGGHSPYEQYF
TGTGCCAGCAGCAATGAAACTAGCGGGGGCCATAGCCCCTACGAGCAGTACTTC
>NA|once|TRBV30|TRBJ1-1
CAWSVITGATEAFF
TGTGCCTGGAGTGTAATCACAGGAGCTACTGAAGCTTTCTTT
>NA|NA|TRBV29-1|TRBJ2-5
CSVVLGSGETQYF
TGCAGCGTTGTCCTGGGTAGCGGCGAGACCCAGTACTTC
>TRBD1|NA|TRBV5-1|TRBJ2-5
CASSNDRVETQYF
TGCGCCAGCAGCAATGACAGGGTAGAGACCCAGTACTTC
>TRBD1|NA|TRBV9|TRBJ2-5
CASSEGGQGVETQYF
TGTGCCAGCAGCGAGGGGGGACAGGGGGTAGAGACCCAGTACTTC
>NA|NA|TRBV24-1|TRBJ2-7
CATSGQDEQYF
TGTGCCACCAGTGGGCAGGACGAGCAGTACTTC
>TRBD1|NA|TRBV6-1|TRBJ1-6
CASSEVSQGGRPLHF
TGTGCCAGCAGTGAAGTTTCCCAGGGGGGCAGGCCCCTCCACTTT
>NA|NA|TRBV5-1|TRBJ1-2
CASSLKSDTNYGYTF
TGCGCCAGCAGCTTGAAGTCGGACACTAACTATGGCTACACCTTC
>TRBD1|NA|TRBV7-9|TRBJ2-7
CASARAGGSYEQYF
TGTGCCAGTGCAAGGGCAGGGGGCTCCTACGAGCAGTACTTC
>TRBD1|NA|TRBV9|TRBJ1-1
CASSVRGTGLNTEAFF
TGTGCCAGCAGCGTAAGGGGGACAGGGTTGAACACTGAAGCTTTCTTT
>TRBD2|once|TRBV5-1|TRBJ2-1
CASSLSSGGGANEQFF
TGCGCCAGCAGCTTGTCCTCGGGCGGGGGGGCCAATGAGCAGTTCTTC
>NA|NA|TRBV30|TRBJ1-5
CAWSATVGGQPQHF
TGTGCCTGGAGTGCTACGGTTGGAGGCCAGCCCCAGCATTTT
>NA|NA|TRBV5-1|TRBJ2-1
CASSLEGSTGLGEQFF
TGCGCCAGCAGCTTGGAAGGTTCAACAGGGCTGGGAGAGCAGTTCTTC
>NA|NA|TRBV10-3|TRBJ1-1
CAISSPNTEAFF
TGTGCCATCAGTTCCCCTAACACTGAAGCTTTCTTT
>NA|NA|TRBV5-1|TRBJ2-3
CASSLAAGTRRDTQYF
TGCGCCAGCAGCTTGGCGGCAGGGACAAGGAGAGATACGCAGTATTTT